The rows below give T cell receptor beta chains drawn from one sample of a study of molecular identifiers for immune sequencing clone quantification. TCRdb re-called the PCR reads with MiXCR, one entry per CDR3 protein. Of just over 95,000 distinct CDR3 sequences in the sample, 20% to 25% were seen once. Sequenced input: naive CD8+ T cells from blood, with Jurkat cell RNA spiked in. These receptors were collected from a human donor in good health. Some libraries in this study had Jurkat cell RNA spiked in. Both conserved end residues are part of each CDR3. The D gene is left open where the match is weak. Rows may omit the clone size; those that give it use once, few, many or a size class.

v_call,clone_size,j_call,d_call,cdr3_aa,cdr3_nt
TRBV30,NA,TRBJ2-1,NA,CAWSFSSGSYNEQFF,TGTGCCTGGAGTTTCTCCAGCGGATCCTACAATGAGCAGTTCTTC
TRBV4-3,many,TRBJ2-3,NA,CASSQDYTDTQYF,TGCGCCAGCAGCCAAGATTACACAGATACGCAGTATTTT
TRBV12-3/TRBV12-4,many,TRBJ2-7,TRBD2,CASSLSPWGGLVEQYF,TGTGCCAGCAGTTTAAGTCCGTGGGGGGGACTCGTGGAGCAGTACTTC
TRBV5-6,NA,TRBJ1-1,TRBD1,CASTDRVGTEAFF,TGTGCCAGCACCGACAGGGTTGGCACTGAAGCTTTCTTT
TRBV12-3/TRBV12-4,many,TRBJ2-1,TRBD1,CASSLRQGTYNEQFF,TGTGCCAGCAGTTTACGACAGGGAACCTACAATGAGCAGTTCTTC
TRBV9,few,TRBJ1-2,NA,CASSVRDPDTHGYTF,TGTGCCAGCAGCGTCCGGGACCCCGACACCCATGGCTACACCTTC
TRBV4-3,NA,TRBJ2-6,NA,CASSQDSVSGADALTF,TGCGCCAGCAGCCAAGATTCGGTCTCTGGGGCCGACGCCCTGACTTTC
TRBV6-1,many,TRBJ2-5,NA,CASSDWAEVQETQYF,TGTGCCAGCAGTGATTGGGCAGAAGTCCAAGAGACCCAGTACTTC
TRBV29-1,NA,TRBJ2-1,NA,CSARGDEQFF,TGCAGCGCCAGAGGGGATGAGCAGTTCTTC
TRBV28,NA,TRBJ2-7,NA,CTSSLALGSTAYEQHF,TGTACCAGCAGTTTAGCCCTTGGCTCCACCGCCTACGAGCAGCACTTC
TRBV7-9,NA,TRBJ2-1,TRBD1,CASSSGQVYNEQFF,TGTGCCAGCAGCTCGGGACAGGTTTACAATGAGCAGTTCTTC
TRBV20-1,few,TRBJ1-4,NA,CSARVTMRAEKLFF,TGCAGTGCTAGAGTCACCATGCGGGCTGAAAAACTGTTTTTT
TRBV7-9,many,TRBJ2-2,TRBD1,CASSPPGQAYTGELFF,TGTGCCAGCAGCCCCCCCGGACAGGCATACACCGGGGAGCTGTTTTTT
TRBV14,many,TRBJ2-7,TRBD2,CASSLAGVYHEQYF,TGTGCCAGCAGCCTAGCGGGAGTATACCACGAGCAGTACTTC
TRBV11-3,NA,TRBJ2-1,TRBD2,CASSSRLAGGLHEQFF,TGTGCCAGCAGCTCACGACTAGCGGGAGGGCTTCATGAGCAGTTCTTC
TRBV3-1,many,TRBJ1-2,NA,CASSAGTGSYGYTF,TGTGCCAGCAGCGCAGGAACAGGGAGCTATGGCTACACCTTC
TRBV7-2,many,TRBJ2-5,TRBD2,CASSLEGPSGYQETQYF,TGTGCCAGCAGCTTAGAGGGGCCTAGCGGGTACCAAGAGACCCAGTACTTC
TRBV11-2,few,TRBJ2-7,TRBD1,CASSEAGTGGYEQYF,TGTGCCAGCAGCGAAGCGGGGACAGGGGGATACGAGCAGTACTTC
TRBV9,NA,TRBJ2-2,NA,CASSVVQGELFF,TGTGCCAGCAGCGTAGTTCAGGGAGAGCTGTTTTTT
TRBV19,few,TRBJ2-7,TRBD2,CASSIGGGQNEQYF,TGTGCCAGTAGTATTGGGGGGGGTCAGAACGAGCAGTACTTC
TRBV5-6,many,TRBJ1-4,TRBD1,CASSSQRDRPNEKLFF,TGTGCCAGCAGCTCACAAAGGGACAGGCCGAATGAAAAACTGTTTTTT
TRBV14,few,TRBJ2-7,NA,CASSAYPPYEQYF,TGTGCCAGCAGCGCCTATCCCCCCTACGAGCAGTACTTC
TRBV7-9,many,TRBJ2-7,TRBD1,CASSTTDREPHEQYF,TGTGCCAGCAGCACCACGGACAGGGAACCCCACGAGCAGTACTTC
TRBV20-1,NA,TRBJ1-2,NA,CSSGTYGYTF,TGCAGTTCAGGGACCTATGGCTACACCTTC
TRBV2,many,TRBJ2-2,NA,CASRPDTNTGELFF,TGTGCCAGCAGACCCGACACGAACACCGGGGAGCTGTTTTTT
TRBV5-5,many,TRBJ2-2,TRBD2,CASSLEASGSYTGELFF,TGTGCCAGCAGCTTGGAGGCTAGCGGGAGTTACACCGGGGAGCTGTTTTTT